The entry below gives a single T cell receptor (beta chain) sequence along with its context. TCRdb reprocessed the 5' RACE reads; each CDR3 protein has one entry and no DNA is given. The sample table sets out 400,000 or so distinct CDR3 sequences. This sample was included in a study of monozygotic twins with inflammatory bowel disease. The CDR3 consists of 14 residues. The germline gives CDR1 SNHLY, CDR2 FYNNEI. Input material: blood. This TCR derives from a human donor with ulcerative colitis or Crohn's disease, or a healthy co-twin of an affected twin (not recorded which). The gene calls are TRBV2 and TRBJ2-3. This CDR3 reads CASSDRTSADTQYF.